A selection of T cell receptor beta chains follows, all from one sample in a study of blood T cell repertoires in COVID-19. Only in-frame clones appear in the TCRdb table, and some are missing; sequencing was by immunoSEQ multiplex PCR. The data show more than 80,000 clones, with about 71% seen just once and 20% to 25% held by the top ten. The sequenced sample consisted of peripheral blood. These receptors originate from a woman aged 60 to 75 in a cohort sampled during active or convalescent COVID-19. Both conserved end residues are part of each CDR3. The D gene is left open where the match is weak. Expanded clones get a size class; other rows say once, few or many, or leave the size out.

TRBJ2-7,.,.,TRBV5-5,TGTGCCAGCAGCTTAAGCGGACCCTACGAGCAGTACTTC,CASSLSGPYEQYF
TRBJ2-3,TRBD2,.,TRBV4-1,TGCGCCAGCAGCCAAGGTCGGGCGCGGGGGGTTACAGATACGCAGTATTTT,CASSQGRARGVTDTQYF
TRBJ2-5,TRBD1,.,TRBV7-9,TGTGCCAGCACCCCGAACACAGGGGAAGGAGAGACCCAGTACTTC,CASTPNTGEGETQYF
TRBJ2-3,.,.,TRBV4-3,TGCGCCAGCAGCCAAGACGGAGCCACAGATACGCAGTATTTT,CASSQDGATDTQYF
TRBJ2-7,TRBD2,.,TRBV5-1,TGCGCCAGCAGCTTGGAAGTAGCGGGGACCGCCTACGAGCAGTACTTC,CASSLEVAGTAYEQYF
TRBJ2-2,TRBD2,few,TRBV6-2/TRBV6-3,TGTGCCAGCAGTCCCCCGGGACTAGCGGGGCCCCCCTCCACCGGGGAGCTGTTTTTT,CASSPPGLAGPPSTGELFF
TRBJ2-1,TRBD2,.,TRBV7-2,TGTGCCAGCAGCTCCTCCGTGGGGACTACCTACAATGAGCAGTTCTTC,CASSSSVGTTYNEQFF
TRBJ2-3,.,few,TRBV28,TGTGCCAGCAGTTTTGGTGGGGTCGGGGGCACAGATACGCAGTATTTT,CASSFGGVGGTDTQYF
TRBJ2-7,.,.,TRBV21-1,TGTGCCAGCAGCACCGGACAGCCCTCCCCCTACGAGCAGTACTTC,CASSTGQPSPYEQYF
TRBJ1-1,.,few,TRBV5-1,TGCGCCAGCAGCTTGGGACAAATCACTGAAGCTTTCTTT,CASSLGQITEAFF
TRBJ1-1,.,few,TRBV27,TGTGCCAGCAGTTTATCCGACAGCAACACTGAAGCTTTCTTT,CASSLSDSNTEAFF
TRBJ1-2,.,.,TRBV3-1/TRBV3-2,TGTGCCAGCAGCCAAGCAGCGGGGTCTTTCCTCCCCTATGGCTACACCTTC,CASSQAAGSFLPYGYTF
TRBJ2-3,TRBD2,.,TRBV20-1,TGCAGTGCTAGTGCCCGGACTAGCGGGGGGGATACGCAGTATTTT,CSASARTSGGDTQYF
TRBJ1-4,.,.,TRBV18,TGTGCCAGCTCACCCAGGGAGGGTGCAACTAATGAAAAACTGTTTTTT,CASSPREGATNEKLFF
TRBJ2-2,TRBD1,.,TRBV4-2,TGTGCCAGCAGCAGGGACAGGGGCAACACCGGGGAGCTGTTTTTT,CASSRDRGNTGELFF
TRBJ1-6,.,few,TRBV3-1/TRBV3-2,TGTGCCAGCAGCCACCCCCCGGGGAATTCACCCCTCCACTTT,CASSHPPGNSPLHF
TRBJ1-5,TRBD1,once,TRBV7-2,TGTGCCAGCAGCTCCTCCGGGACAGGGGGTTTACAGCCCCAGCATTTT,CASSSSGTGGLQPQHF
TRBJ1-2,TRBD1,.,TRBV12-5,TGTGCTAGTGGTTTGACAGGGGCCAGAATGAGCTACACCTTC,CASGLTGARMSYTF
TRBJ1-6,.,.,TRBV7-2,TGTGCCAGCAGCTTAGGTGTTCCGGGGGGCGGGTCACCCCTCCACTTT,CASSLGVPGGGSPLHF
TRBJ2-5,.,few,TRBV5-4,TGTGCCAGCAGCTTGGTCGGGGGGCGGGAGACCCAGTACTTC,CASSLVGGRETQYF
TRBJ2-2,TRBD2,.,TRBV3-1/TRBV3-2,TGTGCCAGCAGCCAACCCAGCGGGGCCGCGAACACCGGGGAGCTGTTTTTT,CASSQPSGAANTGELFF
TRBJ1-2,.,medium-sized,TRBV7-9,TGTGCCAGCAGCTTGGGGGGGCGCGATGGCTACACCTTC,CASSLGGRDGYTF
TRBJ1-4,TRBD1,once,TRBV7-6,TGTGCCAGCAGCCGACAGGGCACAAATGAAAAACTGTTTTTT,CASSRQGTNEKLFF
TRBJ2-2,.,.,TRBV15,TGTGCCACCAGCAGAGGGGTGGGCGCCGGGGAGCTGTTTTTT,CATSRGVGAGELFF
TRBJ2-2,.,.,TRBV5-1,TGCGCCAGCAGCCCCGGCGCAGGTGTCACCGGGGAGCTGTTTTTT,CASSPGAGVTGELFF
TRBJ2-3,.,.,TRBV7-8,TGTGCCAGCAGCTTAAAGGGACTCCCCGTAACGCAGTATTTT,CASSLKGLPVTQYF
TRBJ2-3,TRBD2,once,TRBV2,TGTGCCAGCAGTGGGAGCGGGGGGACAGATACGCAGTATTTT,CASSGSGGTDTQYF
TRBJ2-3,.,few,TRBV2,TGTGCCAGCAGTGGGGACCGAGGGGGGGGGACAGATACGCAGTATTTT,CASSGDRGGGTDTQYF
TRBJ2-7,TRBD1,few,TRBV19,TGTGCCAGTAGTATAGGAGGGGGCCCCCTGGGCGAGCAGTACTTC,CASSIGGGPLGEQYF
TRBJ1-2,TRBD1,.,TRBV7-2,TGTGCCAGCAGCTTAGCTGGACAGGGGATGTATGGCTACACCTTC,CASSLAGQGMYGYTF
TRBJ1-2,TRBD1,.,TRBV5-4,TGTGCCAGCAGCTCCTTTCGGGGACAGGCCTATGGCTACACCTTC,CASSSFRGQAYGYTF
TRBJ1-1,.,.,TRBV9,TGTGCCAGCAGCGTAATTGTTGGACAGAAGAACACTGAAGCTTTCTTT,CASSVIVGQKNTEAFF
TRBJ2-2,TRBD2,.,TRBV10-3,TGTGCCATCTCCCCGACTAGCGGGGGTAGTAAGACCGGGGAGCTGTTTTTT,CAISPTSGGSKTGELFF
TRBJ2-4,.,few,TRBV9,TGTGCCAGCAGCCTCCTCCCCGACAGTCTAGCCAAAAACATTCAGTACTTC,CASSLLPDSLAKNIQYF
TRBJ2-5,TRBD2,.,TRBV28,TGTGCCAGCAGTTCAGTTATGGGGGGGAGGTTGGAGACCCAGTACTTC,CASSSVMGGRLETQYF
TRBJ1-5,.,.,TRBV2,TGTGCCAGCAGTCTCGGGGTGGACAATCAGCCCCAGCATTTT,CASSLGVDNQPQHF
TRBJ2-7,TRBD2,.,TRBV7-9,TGTGCCAGCAGCTTACGGCGGGGGGGCCGCGAGCAGTACTTC,CASSLRRGGREQYF